The 16 T cell receptor beta chains reported below all come from one sample, sequenced in a study of blood T cell repertoires in COVID-19. TCRdb keeps only in-frame clones here, not all; method: immunoSEQ multiplex PCR. The data hold 250,000 or so clones, with over 75% observed a single time. Sequences were obtained from peripheral blood. Receptors originate from a woman in her twenties or thirties with acute or convalescent COVID-19.

The chain joins TRBV11-2 to TRBJ2-1, with 8 bases matching TRBD2. V lost 5 bases, J lost 9 bases, and 15 bases stayed unmatched. CDR1 SGHAT and CDR2 FQNNGV come from the germline V gene. CDR3 length equals 16 residues. Here the CDR3 DNA reads TGTGCCAGCAGCCCCGGACTAGCCGGACCCGTGAGTGAGCAGTTCTTC. It specifies CASSPGLAGPVSEQFF.

The DNA for the CDR3 is TGTGCCAGCAGCTTGAGACTAGCGGGATTTAGCGCGGGGGAGCAGTACTTC. Its protein is CASSLRLAGFSAGEQYF. The chain couples TRBV13 to TRBJ2-7; 11 nucleotides align to TRBD2. This CDR3 is built from 17 residues. Trimming removed 3 bases from V and 7 bases from J; junction bases left unmatched: 14. Germline CDR1 is PRHDT and CDR2 is FYEKMQ (reference sequence).

The chain has TRBV15 and TRBJ2-3, with D hard to call. V gave up 2 bases and J gave up 11 bases, with 8 bases separating them. The CDR3 is 11 amino acids. The germline gives CDR1 LNHNV, CDR2 YYDKDF (reference sequence). The CDR3 nucleotides are TGTGCCACCAGCAGATCCCGAGAGCAGTATTTT. Translated, it gives CATSRSREQYF.

J is TRBJ2-5 and V is TRBV11-3, with TRBD2 matching over 9 bases. The CDR3 is 16 amino acids. Germline values: CDR1 SGHNT, CDR2 YENEEA. Trimming removed 0 bases from V and 5 bases from J; junction bases left unmatched: 7. The CDR3: CASSLELAGRGETQYF. The CDR3 nucleotides read TGTGCCAGCAGCTTAGAACTAGCGGGTCGAGGGGAGACCCAGTACTTC.

The chain recombines TRBV6-4 with TRBJ2-1; 8 bases line up with TRBD2. Germline assignment: CDR1 MRHNA and CDR2 SNTAGT. The J segment lost 8 bases and the V segment lost 8 bases, leaving 11 bases of the junction unmatched. The CDR3 covers 14 residues. CDR3 in DNA: TGTGCCAGCCCGGGGGGGAGGGGGAGCGATGAGCAGTTCTTC. Translating gives CASPGGRGSDEQFF.

The rearrangement links TRBV19 to TRBJ2-7; no definite D call. The CDR3 sequence is 13 residues long. Trimming took 3 bases from V and 2 from J, leaving 8 bases between them. CDR1 is LNHDA, CDR2 SQIVND, per germline (reference sequence). CDR3 bases: TGTGCCAGTAGTATTGAGTCGGCCTACGAGCAGTACTTC. This sequence encodes CASSIESAYEQYF.

The chain carries TRBV12-5 and TRBJ1-1; D is perhaps TRBD1 (6 bases). The CDR3 runs 17 residues. Between the trimmed V and J ends, which lost 5 bases and 5 bases, there was a span of 24 bases. Per germline, CDR1 LGHNT and CDR2 FRNRAP. CDR3 bases: TGTGCTAGTGGTGGGACACCCGGAGATACGTCGTGGACTGAAGCTTTCTTT. This translates into CASGGTPGDTSWTEAFF.

V gene TRBV7-2 combines with J gene TRBJ1-1; TRBD1 aligns across 9 bases. V was pared by 5 bases and J by 0 bases, with 4 bases of the junction left unmatched. CDR3 length: 15 amino acids. Germline lookup yields CDR1 SGHTA and CDR2 FQGNSA. The CDR3 coding sequence is TGTGCCAGCAGCAGTCGACAGGGGGTGAACACTGAAGCTTTCTTT. This gives the protein CASSSRQGVNTEAFF.

The chain has TRBV19 and TRBJ2-1; TRBD2 agrees at 14 bases. V gave up 6 bases and J gave up 6 bases; unmatched junction bases: 13. The CDR3 runs 18 residues. The germline gives CDR1 LNHDA, CDR2 SQIVND (reference sequence). The CDR3 protein is CASRPPRLAGGRVNEQFF. As DNA, the CDR3 is TGTGCCAGTAGGCCACCTAGACTAGCGGGAGGGAGGGTCAATGAGCAGTTCTTC.

The V gene is TRBV3-1 (or the pseudogene TRBV3-2), the J gene TRBJ1-5; D gene uncertain. This CDR3 has 15 residues. With 5 bases removed from V and 4 bases from J, the gap between germline ends came to 15 bases. The germline V gene encodes CDR1 LGHDT and CDR2 YNNKEL (reference sequence). This chain's CDR3 is CASSSQRTQNQPQHF. As DNA, the CDR3 is TGTGCCAGCAGCTCCCAACGAACACAAAATCAGCCCCAGCATTTT.

This chain joins TRBV3-1 (or the pseudogene TRBV3-2) and TRBJ2-3; 10 nucleotides align to TRBD2. The CDR3 is 17 amino acids. Germline CDR1 is LGHDT and CDR2 is YNNKEL (reference sequence). V shed 1 base and J 5 bases; nucleotides not matched to a gene: 9. CDR3 in amino acids: CASSQVEREGLIDTQYF. The DNA of the CDR3 is TGTGCCAGCAGCCAAGTCGAGCGGGAGGGCCTTATAGATACGCAGTATTTT.

This chain joins TRBV11-3 and TRBJ2-1; TRBD1 is a possible D gene (5 bases). V lost 2 bases and J lost 6, with 8 bases in between. This CDR3 contains 13 residues. Per the germline V gene, CDR1 is SGHNT and CDR2 is YENEEA. CDR3 protein: CASSLRGINEQFF. CDR3 DNA sequence: TGTGCCAGCAGCTTAAGGGGCATCAATGAGCAGTTCTTC.

This clone was observed once. The chain combines TRBV9 with TRBJ1-3; D remains ambiguous. V lost 5 bases and J lost 0, with 12 bases in between. Germline CDR1 SGDLS, CDR2 YYNGEE. The CDR3 is made up of 15 amino acids. This chain's CDR3 is CASSRTGSSGNTIYF. Written as DNA, the CDR3 is TGTGCCAGCAGTAGGACGGGAAGCTCTGGAAACACCATATATTTT.

The chain is built from TRBV10-3 and TRBJ2-1, with a possible D match to TRBD2 (6 bases). This CDR3 is 15 amino acids long. V lost 8 bases to trimming and J lost 0 bases, with 14 bases between them. Germline CDR1 ENHRY, CDR2 SYGVKD. CDR3 region: CAIHDPSASYNEQFF. The DNA of the CDR3 is TGTGCCATCCACGACCCTAGCGCCTCCTACAATGAGCAGTTCTTC.

The genes are TRBV12-3 or TRBV12-4 and TRBJ2-2; possibly TRBD2 for D (6 bases). The CDR3 is 13 amino acids. V was pared by 8 bases and J by 6 bases, with 13 bases between. This CDR3 reads CASGTSHAGELFF. CDR3 DNA: TGTGCCAGCGGTACTAGCCACGCCGGGGAGCTGTTTTTT.

The chain carries TRBV10-3 and TRBJ2-7, with D possibly matching TRBD1 (6 bases). The V gene's germline CDR1 is ENHRY and CDR2 SYGVKD. CDR3 length equals 15 residues. Trimming took 8 bases from V and 0 from J, leaving 17 bases between them. CDR3 in amino acids: CAIGQTGSSSYEQYF. The CDR3 region has the DNA TGTGCCATCGGTCAAACAGGGTCTAGCTCCTACGAGCAGTACTTC.